This T cell receptor beta chain emerged from a study of a mutant IDH1 vaccine in newly diagnosed glioma. The data were produced by immunoSEQ multiplex PCR, yet TCRdb's version contains in-frame clones alone and is incomplete. The repertoire consists of about 32,000 clones, with around 90% occurring once and the leading ten covering 2.2%. Time point reported: week 47, end of study. Vaccination used 300 ug of mutant IDH1 20-mer peptide per dose, with topical imiquimod. Trimming pared 0 bases from V and 2 bases from J, leaving 10 bases between. The CDR3 is 15 residues long. Germline loops: CDR1 SGDLS, CDR2 YYNGEE. About this clone: Its cognate antigen is unknown.

The J gene is TRBJ2-3, the V gene TRBV9, with D perhaps matching TRBD1 or TRBD2 (5 bases each). The sequence was collected from a man aged 40-50 years with glioma. The sample here was PBMCs, taken from a glioma patient whose treatment included an IDH1 peptide vaccine. The CDR3 DNA follows: TGTGCCAGCAGCGTAGCGGGACGATACACAGATACGCAGTATTTT. Its translation is CASSVAGRYTDTQYF.